These 21 T cell receptor beta chains originate from one sample sequenced in a study of T cell responses to AZD1222 COVID-19 vaccine. Only in-frame clones appear in the TCRdb table, and some are missing; sequencing was by immunoSEQ multiplex PCR. Here the sample spans over 120,000 clones, over 85% being singletons. Sequences were derived from peripheral blood, sampled on day 0 of AZD1222 vaccination. The receptor source for this set is an adult in good health.

J is TRBJ1-1 and V is TRBV28; D unresolved. Germline lookup yields CDR1 MDHEN and CDR2 SYDVKM. V was clipped by 2 bases and J by 3 bases, with 7 bases between them. CDR3 length: 13 amino acids. CDR3 loop: CASSLAQHTEAFF. CDR3 DNA: TGTGCCAGCAGTTTAGCACAGCACACTGAAGCTTTCTTT.

CDR3 in DNA: TGCAGTGCTAGTCTATTAGCGGGAGGGGGAACAGATACGCAGTATTTT. This translates into CSASLLAGGGTDTQYF. The rearrangement joins TRBV20-1 to TRBJ2-3; 11 bases map to TRBD2. V was pared by 3 bases and J by 3 bases, with 8 bases of the junction left unmatched. Germline V gene sequence: CDR1 DFQATT, CDR2 SNEGSKA (reference sequence). The CDR3 consists of 16 residues.

The rearrangement joins TRBV3-1 (or the pseudogene TRBV3-2) to TRBJ2-2; 9 bases align to TRBD1. Germline CDR1 and CDR2: LGHDT and YNNKEL (reference sequence). CDR3 length equals 16 residues. V dropped 5 bases and J dropped 0; count of bases not matched to a gene: 4. The CDR3 DNA sequence: TGTGCCAGCAGCTATCGGACAGGGGCGAACACCGGGGAGCTGTTTTTT. Amino acids: CASSYRTGANTGELFF.

The chain combines TRBV7-9 with TRBJ1-2, with D possibly matching TRBD1 (5 bases). V was trimmed by 0 bases and J by 4 bases, leaving 15 bases between them. The CDR3 has 16 amino acids. The germline V gene encodes CDR1 SEHNR and CDR2 FQNEAQ (reference sequence). The DNA of the CDR3 is TGTGCCAGCAGCTTAGCGGTCCGGGGAAGGGGCTATGGCTACACCTTC. Protein product: CASSLAVRGRGYGYTF.

The chain is built from TRBV28 and TRBJ2-4, with 12 bases lining up with TRBD2. This CDR3 has 14 residues. Germline CDR1 MDHEN, CDR2 SYDVKM. J was trimmed by 11 bases and V by 6 bases; bases with no gene match: 8. CDR3 bases: TGTGCCAGCAGAGGACTAGCGGGAATTGAGGTTCAGTACTTC. Its translation is CASRGLAGIEVQYF.

This clone was detected once. The chain links TRBV28 to TRBJ2-7, with D perhaps TRBD1 (5 bases). The V gene's germline CDR1 is MDHEN and CDR2 SYDVKM. This CDR3 comprises 14 residues. The V end lost 2 bases, the J end lost 2 bases, and 10 bases lay between the germline ends. CDR3 DNA: TGTGCCAGCAGTTTAATTGCAGGGACCTACGAGCAGTACTTC. Translation: CASSLIAGTYEQYF.

The sample holds one count of this clone. This sequence joins TRBV19 and TRBJ2-2, with D perhaps matching TRBD1 (5 bases). The CDR3 runs to 15 residues. The germline CDR1 and CDR2 sequences are LNHDA and SQIVND (reference sequence). V lost 2 bases and J 0 bases, leaving 7 bases between the germline ends. The CDR3 sequence is CASSIPGTNTGELFF. The CDR3 DNA follows: TGTGCCAGTAGTATACCAGGGACGAACACCGGGGAGCTGTTTTTT.

The chain is built from TRBV6-6 and TRBJ1-1, with D possibly matching TRBD1 (6 bases). The CDR3 extends over 14 amino acids. In germline, CDR1 is MNHNY, CDR2 SVGAGI (reference sequence). The V end was cut by 6 bases, the J end by 7 bases, with 18 bases between. CDR3 nucleotides: TGTGCCAGCAGACTACTTACGGCAGGGGATGAAGCTTTCTTT. This translates into CASRLLTAGDEAFF.

The rearrangement joins TRBV28 to TRBJ2-1, with TRBD1 matching over 7 bases. This CDR3 comprises 17 residues. The V and J ends lost 4 bases and 0 bases, in that order; junction bases with no gene match: 9. CDR1 is MDHEN and CDR2 is SYDVKM in the germline V gene. CDR3: CASSSQRQGSSYNEQFF. CDR3 in DNA: TGTGCCAGCAGTTCCCAACGACAGGGAAGCTCCTACAATGAGCAGTTCTTC. Supplemented by reference TRBV28 and TRBJ2-1, the full variable domain reads DVKVTQSSRYLVKRTGEKVFLECVQDMDHENMFWYRQDPGLGLRLIYFSYDVKMKEKGDIPEGYSVSREKKERFSLILESASTNQTSMYLCASSSQRQGSSYNEQFFGPGTRLTVL.

The chain recombines TRBV6-5 with TRBJ2-7; 9 positions agree with TRBD2. CDR1 MNHEY and CDR2 SVGAGI come from the germline V gene. Germline trimming cut 6 bases from V and 7 bases from J; bases unmatched to any gene: 13. The CDR3 is 15 residues long. CDR3 in DNA: TGTGCCAGCAGGGGGCGGGGGGGAGTGCTAGCGGAGCAGTACTTC. Protein: CASRGRGGVLAEQYF.

The rearrangement links TRBV5-6 to TRBJ2-2; 7 bases are a match to TRBD1. Germline assignment: CDR1 SGHDT and CDR2 YYEEEE. The J segment lost 3 bases and the V segment lost 4 bases, leaving 6 bases of the junction unmatched. This CDR3 is built from 15 residues. The CDR3 protein is CASSPTGMDTGELFF. CDR3 in DNA: TGTGCCAGCAGCCCGACAGGGATGGACACCGGGGAGCTGTTTTTT.

The rearrangement uses TRBV12-3 or TRBV12-4 and TRBJ2-1; no clear D. V was shortened by 5 bases and J by 9 bases, with 11 bases between the two germline ends. This CDR3 has 12 amino acids. The CDR3: CASSPTGGEQFF. CDR3 bases: TGTGCCAGCAGTCCTACGGGCGGTGAGCAGTTCTTC.

This clone has a single count. The chain is built from TRBV7-9 and TRBJ2-3, with D perhaps TRBD1 or TRBD2 (6 bases each). The CDR3 is made up of 19 amino acids. CDR1 is SEHNR, CDR2 FQNEAQ, per germline (reference sequence). Trimming removed 2 bases at V and 4 bases at J, with 25 bases between. CDR3 coding DNA: TGTGCCAGCAGCTTAAGGACGGGAGAAGGGGGAATGGCGGCAGATACGCAGTATTTT. Residues: CASSLRTGEGGMAADTQYF.

The chain links TRBV4-1 to TRBJ2-7; 8 bases fit TRBD2. Unmatched junction bases numbered 12, after V lost 7 bases and J lost 4 bases. CDR3 length equals 15 residues. Germline-derived CDR1 and CDR2 are MGHRA and YSYEKL. The CDR3 sequence is CASKTREGNRYEQYF. The CDR3 region has the DNA TGCGCCAGCAAAACTCGGGAGGGGAATAGGTACGAGCAGTACTTC.

This clone has just a few counts. The chain uses TRBV28 and TRBJ2-2; tentatively, D is TRBD2 (6 bases). Trimming left V 4 bases short and J 0 bases short, with 12 bases between. The germline V gene has CDR1 MDHEN and CDR2 SYDVKM. This CDR3 contains 16 residues. For the CDR3, the DNA is TGTGCCAGCAGTTGGTGGACTATAACGAACACCGGGGAGCTGTTTTTT. Amino acid sequence: CASSWWTITNTGELFF.

This clone was seen once. The rearrangement links TRBV2 to TRBJ2-5; 7 positions match TRBD1. V lost 7 bases to trimming and J lost 2 bases; unmatched junction nucleotides: 7. The CDR3 sequence is 14 residues long. Germline V gene lookup returns CDR1 SNHLY and CDR2 FYNNEI. Here the CDR3 DNA reads TGTGCCAGCAAAAGACAGGGCTCACAAGAGACCCAGTACTTC. Translating gives CASKRQGSQETQYF. The complete variable domain, with remaining parts taken from reference TRBV2 and TRBJ2-5, reads EPEVTQTPSHQVTQMGQEVILRCVPISNHLYFYWYRQILGQKVEFLVSFYNNEISEKSEIFDDQFSVERPDGSNFTLKIRSTKLEDSAMYFCASKRQGSQETQYFGPGTRLLVL.

The gene calls are TRBV5-1 and TRBJ2-2; D gene ambiguous. The germline V and J ends were trimmed by 0 bases and 4 bases, with 10 bases remaining between them. The germline gives CDR1 SGHRS, CDR2 YFSETQ. The CDR3 is made up of 15 amino acids. The CDR3 DNA reads as TGCGCCAGCAGCTTGGCCTCGGGTGTCACCGGGGAGCTGTTTTTT. This encodes CASSLASGVTGELFF. Looking up the rest from reference TRBV5-1 and TRBJ2-2 gives the full variable domain: KAGVTQTPRYLIKTRGQQVTLSCSPISGHRSVSWYQQTPGQGLQFLFEYFSETQRNKGNFPGRFSGRQFSNSRSEMNVSTLELGDSALYLCASSLASGVTGELFFGEGSRLTVL.

The chain's CDR3 is CASSNSGAYEQYF. The CDR3 DNA follows: TGTGCCAGCAGTAACAGCGGAGCCTACGAGCAGTACTTC. The genes are TRBV6-2 or TRBV6-3 and TRBJ2-7, with D possibly TRBD2 on 5 matching bases. Germline CDR1 and CDR2: MNHEY and SVGEGT. The CDR3 sequence is 13 residues long. Trimming removed 5 bases from V and 2 bases from J, with 10 bases in between.

V gene TRBV7-2 combines with J gene TRBJ2-7, with D possibly matching TRBD2 (6 bases). V shed 5 bases and J shed 2 bases, with 13 bases lying between them. The CDR3 extends over 14 amino acids. Per the germline V gene, CDR1 is SGHTA and CDR2 is FQGNSA. CDR3 in DNA: TGTGCCAGCAGCGGGGGACTGGCACCCTACGAGCAGTACTTC. Translated, it gives CASSGGLAPYEQYF.

This clone was detected a few times. The rearrangement uses TRBV12-3 or TRBV12-4 and TRBJ1-5; no definite D call. The CDR3 extends over 13 amino acids. Between the trimmed V and J ends, which lost 5 bases and 5 bases, there was a span of 10 bases. The CDR3 reads CASSQGLDQPQHF. DNA for the CDR3: TGTGCCAGCAGTCAAGGACTTGATCAGCCCCAGCATTTT.

The genes are TRBV28 and TRBJ2-3; the D call may be TRBD1 or TRBD2 (5 bases each). Germline V gene data show CDR1 as MDHEN and CDR2 as SYDVKM. V gave up 5 bases and J gave up 5 bases, with 23 bases separating them. This CDR3 region has 17 residues. The CDR3 DNA reads TGTGCCAGCAGTCCCAGGCCGGGACGCCGCGTACTAGATACGCAGTATTTT. It encodes CASSPRPGRRVLDTQYF.